Each of the 5 T cell receptor beta chains below was sequenced from the same sample in a study of CD8 T cells in ankylosing spondylitis. Study-wide results and limits: Blood from ankylosing spondylitis patients appeared to carry a characteristic roughly eight-variant TCR beta motif.

Their cognate antigens are unknown. TCRdb re-derived calls from the 5' RACE reads in MiXCR, one entry per CDR3 protein. The repertoire holds fewer than 550,000 distinct CDR3 sequences, with less than 6% as singletons. Sequences were obtained from blood, either unsorted or a sorted T cell fraction (not recorded which). The receptors originated from a male donor with ankylosing spondylitis.

This clonotype was picked up a small number of times. This chain uses TRBV3-1 with TRBJ1-3; D is unresolved. The CDR3 has 12 amino acids. The germline CDR1 and CDR2 sequences are LGHDT and YNNKEL (reference sequence). V was trimmed by 3 bases and J by 0 bases, leaving 0 bases between them. CDR3 nucleotides: TGTGCCAGCAGCCACTCTGGAAACACCATATATTTT. The encoded protein is CASSHSGNTIYF.

This clonotype has ten or more counts. CDR3 in amino acids: CASSSSGWGTEAFF. CDR3 nucleotides: TGTGCCAGCAGTTCTTCAGGGTGGGGCACTGAAGCTTTCTTT. This chain uses TRBV28 with TRBJ1-1; D is possibly TRBD1 (5 bases). CDR3 size: 14 residues. V gave up 4 bases and J gave up 4 bases, with 13 bases separating them. Germline CDR1 and CDR2: MDHEN and SYDVKM.

This clonotype was picked up many times. J is TRBJ1-4 and V is TRBV4-2; perhaps TRBD1 as D (5 bases). There are 15 residues in the CDR3. CDR1 and CDR2 from the germline V gene are LGHNA and YNFKEQ. Trimming shortened V by 1 base and J by 10 bases, and 16 bases separated the two germline ends. The CDR3: CASSQVIGTGGKLFF. CDR3 DNA: TGTGCCAGCAGCCAAGTTATAGGGACCGGCGGAAAACTGTTTTTT.

The table lists this clonotype with many counts. V is TRBV20-1 and J is TRBJ1-5; no firm D call. With 5 bases removed from V and 6 bases from J, the gap between germline ends came to 11 bases. From germline, CDR1 is DFQATT and CDR2 SNEGSKA (reference sequence). The CDR3 consists of 12 residues. The CDR3 protein is CSAGGVSQPQHF. CDR3 DNA sequence: TGCAGTGCTGGCGGGGTGAGTCAGCCCCAGCATTTT.

This clonotype occurred many times. This chain uses TRBV9 with TRBJ2-3, with D maybe TRBD2 (6 bases). The CDR3 consists of 13 residues. V dropped 3 bases and J dropped 9 bases, with 14 bases sitting between them. Germline V gene data show CDR1 as SGDLS and CDR2 as YYNGEE. CDR3 sequence reads: CASSGPSDSTQYF. The CDR3 DNA sequence: TGTGCCAGCAGCGGCCCTAGCGATAGCACGCAGTATTTT.